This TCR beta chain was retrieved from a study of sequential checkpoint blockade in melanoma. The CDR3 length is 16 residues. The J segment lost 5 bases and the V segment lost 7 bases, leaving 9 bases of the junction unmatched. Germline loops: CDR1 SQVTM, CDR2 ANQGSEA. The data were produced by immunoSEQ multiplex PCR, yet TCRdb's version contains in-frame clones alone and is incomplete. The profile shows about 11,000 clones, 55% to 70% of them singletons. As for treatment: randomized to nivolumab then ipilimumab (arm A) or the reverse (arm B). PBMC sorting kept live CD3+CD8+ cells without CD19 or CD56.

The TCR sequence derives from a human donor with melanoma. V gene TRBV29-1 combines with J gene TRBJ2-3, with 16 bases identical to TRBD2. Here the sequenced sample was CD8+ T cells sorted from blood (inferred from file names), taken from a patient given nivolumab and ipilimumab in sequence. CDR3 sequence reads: CSAGTSGRAGEDTQYF. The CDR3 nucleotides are TGCAGCGCTGGGACTAGCGGGAGGGCCGGGGAAGATACGCAGTATTTT.